These T cell receptor beta chains were read from a single sample in a study of blood T cell repertoires in COVID-19. Produced via immunoSEQ multiplex PCR; TCRdb's table is partial and in-frame only. Of 390,000 or so clones listed, almost 90% are singletons. What was sequenced was peripheral blood. Receptors were obtained from a man younger than 35 with active or convalescent COVID-19. The conserved cysteine and the conserved F or W are not part of the CDR3 here.

v_call cdr3_aa
TRBV28 ASSLATSGEQY
TRBV28 ASSRSGTGSHEQY
TRBV5-5 ASSIAGGLDTQY
TRBV14 ASSRGSRGSYEQY
TRBV4-3 ASSPGLAGTYEQY
TRBV13 ASSRQPGRAF
TRBV13 ASSKRTGSYEQY
TRBV5-6 ASSLWPSGSYEQY
TRBV4-3 ASSQDQKGAGTDTQY
TRBV6-6 ASMAGNQPQH
TRBV19 ASYPLPGQGSEAF
TRBV27 ASSSPAGATDTQY
TRBV30 AWTGGTSGSYEQY
TRBV6-5 ASSYEGTVNTEAF
TRBV28 ASSPRGAGTYEQY